This is a list of T cell receptor beta chains from one sample in a study of T cell clones after liver transplantation. The table came from immunoSEQ multiplex PCR; TCRdb's copy has only in-frame clones and leaves some out. The table has 60,000 or so clones, 71% seen once. This specimen was CD4+ T cells from blood, taken before liver transplant. Receptor source: a human donor who received a liver transplant. The CDR3 runs from the conserved cysteine through the conserved F or W. A D gene is named only where the DNA matches it firmly. Not every row has a clone size; where given, it reads once, few, many or a size class.

j_gene,abundance,d_gene,v_gene,CDR3nt,CDR3aa
TRBJ2-2,-,-,TRBV30,TGTGCAGGCCAGGCATTCGGGAACACCGGGGAGCTGTTTTTT,CAGQAFGNTGELFF
TRBJ1-4,-,-,TRBV6-5,TGTGCCAGCAGTTGGGGCCGGGGAGGGGCCAATGAAAAACTGTTTTTT,CASSWGRGGANEKLFF
TRBJ2-1,-,-,TRBV5-1,TGCGCCAGCAGCTTGCAGGGTACGAATGAGCAGTTCTTC,CASSLQGTNEQFF
TRBJ2-2,-,TRBD2,TRBV10-3,TGTGCCATCAGTGGGACTAGCGGGGGGTCAAACACCGGGGAGCTGTTTTTT,CAISGTSGGSNTGELFF
TRBJ1-5,-,-,TRBV2,TGTGCCAGCAGTGAAGATGCAGGGGTGGGCAATCAGCCCCAGCATTTT,CASSEDAGVGNQPQHF
TRBJ2-2,-,-,TRBV7-9,TGTGCCAGCAGCTTGGCCAGGGCCACCGGGGAGCTGTTTTTT,CASSLARATGELFF
TRBJ2-3,-,-,TRBV6-4,TGTGCCAGCAGTGAAAGAGGAGGGGGCGGGACAGATACGCAGTATTTT,CASSERGGGGTDTQYF
TRBJ1-1,once,TRBD1,TRBV6-5,TGTGCCAGCAGTTACGACAGGGGAGACACTGAAGCTTTCTTT,CASSYDRGDTEAFF
TRBJ2-3,-,-,TRBV10-3,TGTGCCTCAACTTCCACAGATACGCAGTATTTT,CASTSTDTQYF
TRBJ1-5,few,TRBD1,TRBV6-5,TGTGCCAGCAGTTACGATGGCAGGGGGGCTCAGCCCCAGCATTTT,CASSYDGRGAQPQHF
TRBJ1-6,-,-,TRBV2,TGTGCCAGCAGTGAACGGACTATGAATTCACCCCTCCACTTT,CASSERTMNSPLHF
TRBJ2-7,few,TRBD1,TRBV5-1,TGCGCCAGCAGTATGTCCGGGACAGGGCAATACGAGCAGTACTTC,CASSMSGTGQYEQYF
TRBJ1-5,-,-,TRBV7-9,TGTGCCAGCAGCTTAGGAGCGGGGTCCTATCAGCCCCAGCATTTT,CASSLGAGSYQPQHF
TRBJ2-7,-,-,TRBV7-9,TGTGCCAGCAGCCTATTACTCATAGACGGGAATAAGTACTTC,CASSLLLIDGNKYF
TRBJ2-2,-,-,TRBV2,TGTGCCAGCCGACTAGAGAACACCGGGGAGCTGTTTTTT,CASRLENTGELFF
TRBJ1-1,-,-,TRBV10-3,TGTGCCACCAACCCTAAGGGCGGGAGCACTGAAGCTTTCTTT,CATNPKGGSTEAFF
TRBJ1-6,few,TRBD1,TRBV5-1,TGCGCCAGAGACAGGGGCCCCTATAATTCACCCCTCCACTTT,CARDRGPYNSPLHF
TRBJ1-2,many,TRBD1,TRBV29-1,TGCAGCGTTGAAGTTCTGAGGGGACAGGGTGGCTACACCTTC,CSVEVLRGQGGYTF
TRBJ2-6,-,-,TRBV6-1,TGTGCCAGCAGGGGGGGGCGGGCTGGGGCCAACGTCCTGACTTTC,CASRGGRAGANVLTF
TRBJ1-1,-,TRBD1,TRBV19,TGTGCCAGTAGTACGACAGGGGGGGCTGAAGCTTTCTTT,CASSTTGGAEAFF
TRBJ2-1,many,-,TRBV19,TGTGCCAGTACCGCGGCGAGCGGTTACAATGAGCAGTTCTTC,CASTAASGYNEQFF
TRBJ2-5,-,TRBD1,TRBV19,TGTGCCAGTCCCCGGGACAGCTCACCCCCCCAAGAGACCCAGTACTTC,CASPRDSSPPQETQYF
TRBJ2-3,-,TRBD2,TRBV7-2,TGTGCCAGCAGCTTCCGACTAGCGGGGATCACAGATACGCAGTATTTT,CASSFRLAGITDTQYF
TRBJ2-2,-,TRBD2,TRBV23-1,TGCGCCAGCAGTCAATCGGGGAGGGAAGGTAACGGGGAGCTGTTTTTT,CASSQSGREGNGELFF
TRBJ1-1,once,-,TRBV19,TGTGCCAGTAGCCTCCTTTCCGGGCCGGGAGACACTGAAGCTTTCTTT,CASSLLSGPGDTEAFF
TRBJ1-1,-,-,TRBV28,TGTGCCAGCAGTTTAAGCGGGGGCCGGGGAAACACTGAAGCTTTCTTT,CASSLSGGRGNTEAFF
TRBJ2-3,once,TRBD1,TRBV19,TGTGCCAGTAGTCCTAACAGGGGGACAGATACGCAGTATTTT,CASSPNRGTDTQYF
TRBJ2-1,-,TRBD1,TRBV6-5,TGTGCCAGCAGTAAGCGACAGGGGGGGGAGCAGTTCTTC,CASSKRQGGEQFF
TRBJ2-7,many,-,TRBV6-5,TGTGCCAGCAGGAACCCACTGAGCGAGCAGTACTTC,CASRNPLSEQYF
TRBJ1-3,-,-,TRBV30,TGTGCCTGGAAGGGGGGAAACACCATATATTTT,CAWKGGNTIYF
TRBJ2-7,-,-,TRBV19,TGTGCCACCCGCGGACAGTGGGATTACGAGCAGTACTTC,CATRGQWDYEQYF
TRBJ2-7,-,-,TRBV7-8,TGTGCCAGCAGATCCTCCCGGGACACCCTAAATAGCGAGCAGTACTTC,CASRSSRDTLNSEQYF
TRBJ1-2,once,TRBD1,TRBV7-2,TGTGCCAGCAGCTTAGGGGGACAGGGTTCTAACTATGGCTACACCTTC,CASSLGGQGSNYGYTF
TRBJ2-3,-,-,TRBV30,TGTGCCTGGAAACCGGGGACAGATACGCAGTATTTT,CAWKPGTDTQYF
TRBJ1-5,many,-,TRBV19,TGTGCCAGTAGTATAGATCCCCTCGGTCCTAGCAATCAGCCCCAGCATTTT,CASSIDPLGPSNQPQHF
TRBJ1-6,-,-,TRBV4-1,TGCGCCAGCAGCCAAGATAGGTCCTTAGCTCTCCACTTT,CASSQDRSLALHF
TRBJ2-7,-,-,TRBV6-6,TGTGCCAGCAGCCCGGACAGGCGGGGCTCCTACGAGCAGTACTTC,CASSPDRRGSYEQYF
TRBJ1-4,-,-,TRBV9,TGTGCCAGCAGCGTAGGTGTTCAAACTAATGAAAAACTGTTTTTT,CASSVGVQTNEKLFF
TRBJ2-1,-,TRBD2,TRBV11-2,TGTGCCAGCAGCCCGCGGGGGGGCTCTAACAATGAGCAGTTCTTC,CASSPRGGSNNEQFF
TRBJ2-2,-,TRBD1,TRBV11-2,TGTGCCAGCAGCAGGACAGGGAGCACCGGGGAGCTGTTTTTT,CASSRTGSTGELFF
TRBJ1-2,many,TRBD1,TRBV7-2,TGTGCCAGCAGCCCTCGGACAGGGGAGGGGGGCTACACCTTC,CASSPRTGEGGYTF